This is a list of T cell receptor beta chains from one sample in a study of cytomegalovirus exposure and HLA in healthy donors. Clones were sequenced by immunoSEQ multiplex PCR, and TCRdb holds only the in-frame ones, with some missing. Among 100,000 or so clones, 70% to 85% were seen once, and the ten largest hold roughly 11%. Sequenced: PBMCs. The receptor set was obtained from a man aged 40-49 years in good health and CMV-seropositive. The CDR3 runs from the conserved cysteine through the conserved F or W. The order of the fields is V gene, J gene, CDR3 protein.

v_call: TRBV29-1
j_call: TRBJ2-3
cdr3_aa: CSARITDTQYF

v_call: TRBV10-3
j_call: TRBJ2-7
cdr3_aa: CAISDSGASYEQYF

v_call: TRBV7-6
j_call: TRBJ2-2
cdr3_aa: CASSPTGPALITGELFF

v_call: TRBV6-5
j_call: TRBJ1-5
cdr3_aa: CASSYRFGQPQHF

v_call: TRBV7-2
j_call: TRBJ2-4
cdr3_aa: CASSSGGPRANIQYF

v_call: TRBV7-6
j_call: TRBJ2-3
cdr3_aa: CASSSDPGLTSGGAWQYF

v_call: TRBV27
j_call: TRBJ2-4
cdr3_aa: CASSLWGTGTLRNSQYF

v_call: TRBV2
j_call: TRBJ1-1
cdr3_aa: CASIRDRDTEAFF

v_call: TRBV18
j_call: TRBJ2-1
cdr3_aa: CASSETRGSSYNEQFF

v_call: TRBV5-1
j_call: TRBJ1-4
cdr3_aa: CASSIRQPTNEKLFF

v_call: TRBV6-1
j_call: TRBJ1-5
cdr3_aa: CASSERQSHSNQPQHF

v_call: TRBV4-3
j_call: TRBJ2-7
cdr3_aa: CASSQGQGEYHEQYF

v_call: TRBV6-6
j_call: TRBJ1-1
cdr3_aa: CASSWGRRDFF

v_call: TRBV7-8
j_call: TRBJ2-3
cdr3_aa: CASSPRDFPDTQYF

v_call: TRBV28
j_call: TRBJ2-1
cdr3_aa: CASSQGGIDNEQFF

v_call: TRBV5-8
j_call: TRBJ1-4
cdr3_aa: CASSMTGGLNEKLFF

v_call: TRBV9
j_call: TRBJ2-1
cdr3_aa: CASSVLGGSYNEQFF